This T cell receptor beta chain is from a study of T cell responses to AZD1222 COVID-19 vaccine. Study outcomes and limitations: Nearly half of spike-specific TCRs reportedly target variant regions that are unmutated in the B.1.351 and B.1.1.7 variants. Most donors were white British and more were female, and clonal diversity was possibly underestimated.

The CDR3 totals 15 residues. Germline CDR1 KGHSH, CDR2 LQKENI. Trimming removed 6 bases from V and 1 base from J, with 15 bases in between. Notes on this clone: Its target is unknown.

Sequencing was performed with immunoSEQ multiplex PCR; in TCRdb, only in-frame clones are kept and a portion is missing. The repertoire holds some 130,000 clones, with 90% as singletons. The clonotype originates from an adult in good health. The specimen was peripheral blood, collected on day 0 of AZD1222 vaccination. The chain combines TRBV18 with TRBJ1-1, with D perhaps matching TRBD1 (6 bases). CDR3 DNA sequence: TGTGCCAGCTCTTTTGGACAGATTAAGAACACTGAAGCTTTCTTT. This gives the protein CASSFGQIKNTEAFF.